What follows are 7 T cell receptor beta chains derived from one specimen sequenced in a study of T cells in Graves' hyperthyroidism and ophthalmopathy. TCR beta CDR3 regions were amplified from RNA transcripts. First-round RT-PCR targeting the TCR CDR3 was performed with the HTBI primer set. TCRdb reanalysed the multiplex PCR reads using MiXCR and keeps one entry per CDR3 protein. The data contain approximately 98,000 distinct CDR3 sequences, approximately 40% of them singletons. Sequenced: peripheral blood or thyroid tissue (not recorded which). Receptor source: a woman aged 25 to 45 with Graves' hyperthyroidism.

This clonotype appeared many times. The rearrangement uses TRBV5-4 and TRBJ1-4; no reliable D call. Between the trimmed V and J ends, which lost 4 bases and 10 bases, there was a span of 17 bases. CDR1 is SGHNT, CDR2 YYREEE, per germline (reference sequence). This CDR3 is 14 amino acids long. CDR3 nucleotides: TGTGCCAGCAGCCAATTGGGAGGTAACGGAAAACTGTTTTTT. Amino acid sequence: CASSQLGGNGKLFF.

This clonotype came up many times. This sequence joins TRBV7-2 and TRBJ2-7; D possibly corresponds to TRBD2 (6 bases). Trimming left V 5 bases short and J 3 bases short, with 17 bases between. CDR1 is SGHTA and CDR2 is FQGNSA in the germline V gene. This CDR3 has 15 residues. The CDR3 DNA follows: TGTGCCAGCAGCGCCTCCGGGACTGGGAACTACGAGCAGTACTTC. It codes for CASSASGTGNYEQYF.

This clonotype was counted at least ten times. The chain recombines TRBV9 with TRBJ1-6; TRBD1 might be the D (5 bases). Trimming removed 7 bases from V and 7 bases from J, with 15 bases in between. The germline gives CDR1 SGDLS, CDR2 YYNGEE. This CDR3 is 14 amino acids long. The CDR3 DNA reads as TGTGCCAGCTCACCAGCAGGGCAGAATTCACCCCTCCACTTT. This sequence encodes CASSPAGQNSPLHF.

This clonotype occurred many times. The final CDR3 position lacks the conserved phenylalanine or tryptophan, pointing to a likely read error. It is unclear where the CDR3 begins or ends on the DNA, so no DNA is shown, and the CDR3 is as TCRdb lists it. The gene calls are TRBV20-1 and TRBJ2-7. Germline CDR1 is DFQATT and CDR2 is SNEGSKA (reference sequence). The CDR3 numbers 9 amino acids, ends counted. The CDR3 spells CSARPLLAG.

This clonotype was found many times. The rearrangement links TRBV20-1 to TRBJ2-1; D not resolved. CDR1 is DFQATT and CDR2 is SNEGSKA in the germline V gene (reference sequence). V shed 1 base and J shed 7 bases, with 11 bases lying between them. The CDR3 has 13 residues. DNA for the CDR3: TGCAGTGCTAGAGTGGCCCCGAGGAATGAGCAGTTCTTC. Translating it yields CSARVAPRNEQFF.

This clonotype came up many times. V is TRBV4-1 and J is TRBJ1-5; D not certain. Germline V gives CDR1 MGHRA, CDR2 YSYEKL. V was trimmed by 4 bases and J by 7 bases, leaving 14 bases between them. The CDR3 sequence is 14 residues long. CDR3 loop: CASSLDSNYQPQHF. CDR3 nucleotides: TGCGCCAGCAGCCTAGACTCTAACTACCAGCCCCAGCATTTT.

The gene calls are TRBV7-3 and TRBJ1-2; D unresolved. Germline V gene data show CDR1 as SGHTA and CDR2 as FQGTGA. The CDR3 runs 13 residues. Trimming cost V 8 bases and J 8 bases, with 18 bases left between them. DNA for the CDR3: TGTGCCAGCGGGGTCGACCCGGGGTACGGCTACACCTTC. Its protein product is CASGVDPGYGYTF.